The clone carrying this T cell receptor (beta chain) was observed at least ten times. Trimming left V 3 bases short and J 4 bases short, with 7 bases between. This CDR3 spans 12 amino acids. The entry originates in a study of identical twins. MiXCR, applied by TCRdb to the 5' RACE reads, yields one record per CDR3 protein. The data contain roughly 750,000 distinct CDR3 sequences, around 21% of them singletons. These data were likewise used in another study, on T cells expressing NK-cell markers. Per that study: Researchers got TCR beta repertoires out of sorted CD3+CD56+NKG2C+, CD3+CD56+NKG2C- and CD3+CD56-NKG2C+ T cells. The authors restricted sorting to alpha-beta TCR T cells with an anti-gamma-delta TCR antibody in several experiments. Several of the donors carried dominant NKG2C+ clonotypes that took up about 1.0-7.5% of their CD8+ T cells.

The chain joins TRBV12-3 or TRBV12-4 to TRBJ2-7; no clear D. This TCR came from a young woman in good health. Sequencing input: PBMCs. DNA for the CDR3: TGTGCCAGCAGTTTCGTGCGGTACGAGCAGTACTTC. This codes for CASSFVRYEQYF.